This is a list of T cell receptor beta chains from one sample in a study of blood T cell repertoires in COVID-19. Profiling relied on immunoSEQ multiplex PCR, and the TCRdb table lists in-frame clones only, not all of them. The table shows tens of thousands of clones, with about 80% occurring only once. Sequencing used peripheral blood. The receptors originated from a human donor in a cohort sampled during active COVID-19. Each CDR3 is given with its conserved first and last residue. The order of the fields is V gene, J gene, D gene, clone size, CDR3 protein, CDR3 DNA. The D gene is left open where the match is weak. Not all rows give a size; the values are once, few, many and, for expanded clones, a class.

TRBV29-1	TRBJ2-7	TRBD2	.	CSVGTRGVYEQYF	TGCAGCGTTGGGACACGGGGGGTCTACGAGCAGTACTTC
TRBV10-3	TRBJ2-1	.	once	CAISESDTYNEQFF	TGTGCCATCAGTGAGTCGGACACTTACAATGAGCAGTTCTTC
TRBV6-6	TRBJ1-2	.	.	CASSPLQSYTF	TGTGCCAGCAGCCCACTTCAAAGCTACACCTTC
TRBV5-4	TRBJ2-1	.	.	CASSLVGGLNNEQFF	TGTGCCAGCAGCTTGGTCGGGGGGCTCAACAATGAGCAGTTCTTC
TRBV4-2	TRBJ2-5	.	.	CASSLEGPQETQYF	TGTGCCAGCAGCCTGGAGGGACCACAAGAGACCCAGTACTTC
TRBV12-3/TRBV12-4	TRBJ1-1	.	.	CASSQGTEAFF	TGTGCCAGCAGCCAGGGGACTGAAGCTTTCTTT
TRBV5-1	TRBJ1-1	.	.	CASSLTRSQTNTEAFF	TGCGCCAGCAGCTTGACTAGGAGTCAGACGAACACTGAAGCTTTCTTT
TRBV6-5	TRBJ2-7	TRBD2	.	CASSYSASGYSYEQYF	TGTGCCAGCAGTTATTCGGCTAGCGGCTACTCCTACGAGCAGTACTTC
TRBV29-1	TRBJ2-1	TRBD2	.	CSVRSSSGSTYNEQFF	TGCAGCGTTCGTTCCTCTAGCGGGAGTACCTACAATGAGCAGTTCTTC
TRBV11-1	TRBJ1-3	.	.	CASSYGQDYTIYF	TGTGCCAGCAGCTATGGCCAGGACTACACCATATATTTT
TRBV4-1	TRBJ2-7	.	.	CASSQVLPGLKGNEQYF	TGCGCCAGCAGCCAAGTTCTCCCAGGTCTCAAGGGGAACGAGCAGTACTTC
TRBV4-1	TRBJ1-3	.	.	CASSHPARDPGNTIYF	TGCGCCAGCAGCCACCCAGCCCGGGATCCTGGAAACACCATATATTTT
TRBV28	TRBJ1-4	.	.	CASSLRGEKLFF	TGTGCCAGCAGTTTGCGGGGGGAAAAACTGTTTTTT
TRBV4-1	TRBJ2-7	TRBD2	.	CASSQERGGPVEEQYF	TGCGCCAGCAGCCAAGAGCGGGGGGGCCCCGTCGAAGAGCAGTACTTC
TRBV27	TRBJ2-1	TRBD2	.	CASSPAPRGGDEQFF	TGTGCCAGCAGTCCTGCGCCCCGGGGGGGGGATGAGCAGTTCTTC
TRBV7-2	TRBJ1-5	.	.	CASSSIQVVQPQHF	TGTGCCAGCAGCTCAATACAAGTGGTTCAGCCCCAGCATTTT
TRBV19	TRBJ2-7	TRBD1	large	CASQMTGGIYEQYF	TGTGCCAGCCAAATGACAGGGGGAATCTACGAGCAGTACTTC
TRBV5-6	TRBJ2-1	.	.	CASSSISYEQFF	TGTGCCAGCAGCTCAATTTCATATGAGCAGTTCTTC
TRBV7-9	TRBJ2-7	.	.	CASSLGTTMQYF	TGTGCCAGCAGCTTAGGGACTACGATGCAGTACTTC
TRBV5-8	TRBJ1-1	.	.	CASSQPVEAFF	TGTGCCAGCAGCCAACCGGTTGAAGCTTTCTTT
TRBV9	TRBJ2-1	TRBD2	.	CASSVRLAGRNEQFF	TGTGCCAGCAGCGTGAGACTAGCGGGACGGAATGAGCAGTTCTTC
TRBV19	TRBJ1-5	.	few	CASSRDVPDSGNQPQHF	TGTGCCAGTAGTAGAGACGTGCCGGACAGTGGCAATCAGCCCCAGCATTTT
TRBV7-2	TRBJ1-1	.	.	CASSLTGFSTEAFF	TGTGCCAGCAGCCTTACCGGGTTTTCCACTGAAGCTTTCTTT